This T cell receptor (beta chain) was profiled in a study of T cell responses to AZD1222 COVID-19 vaccine. CDR3 length: 16 amino acids. Germline V gene lookup returns CDR1 SGHDT and CDR2 YYEEEE. Deletions cut 1 base from V and 0 bases from J, with 10 bases between. The protocol was immunoSEQ multiplex PCR, while the TCRdb copy is restricted to in-frame clones and leaves out a portion. This table holds approximately 170,000 clones, 70% to 90% found once. The sequence was obtained from an adult who received the AZD1222 COVID-19 vaccine. The chain joins TRBV5-6 to TRBJ1-4; D is ambiguous. The sample in question was peripheral blood, obtained 28 days after the second AZD1222 dose. CDR3 region: CASSLIGDATNEKLFF. The CDR3 DNA follows: TGTGCCAGCAGCTTGATAGGAGATGCAACTAATGAAAAACTGTTTTTT.